A selection of T cell receptor beta chains follows, all from one sample in a study of shared clonotypes between healthy human individuals. TCRdb's copy holds only in-frame clones and misses some; the assay was immunoSEQ multiplex PCR. The sample lists some 2,100,000 clones; around 95% were seen once. Material: naive CD4+ T cells sorted from blood. The receptors derive from a man aged 18 to 29 in good health. CDR3s include the opening cysteine and the closing phenylalanine or tryptophan. D genes are given only for firm matches. Size tells how often a clone was seen (once, few, many) or the class of an expanded clone, and some rows leave it out.

cdr3_nt: TGTGCCAGCTCACCACCGCAGGGCAGGGCTGGGGCCAACGTCCTGACTTTC
cdr3_aa: CASSPPQGRAGANVLTF
j_call: TRBJ2-6
v_call: TRBV18
clone_size: once
d_call: .

cdr3_nt: TGTGCCAGCACAGACAGGCCCACAAACACTGAAGCTTTCTTT
cdr3_aa: CASTDRPTNTEAFF
j_call: TRBJ1-1
v_call: TRBV6-1
clone_size: .
d_call: .

cdr3_nt: TGTGCCAGCAGCTTTGCTAGCGGGGGTACAGGAGATACGCAGTATTTT
cdr3_aa: CASSFASGGTGDTQYF
j_call: TRBJ2-3
v_call: TRBV7-2
clone_size: .
d_call: TRBD2

cdr3_nt: TGTGCCAGCAGTGAATCGGGACCTTACAATGAGCAGTTCTTC
cdr3_aa: CASSESGPYNEQFF
j_call: TRBJ2-1
v_call: TRBV2
clone_size: .
d_call: .

cdr3_nt: TGTGCCAGCAGGGAAGACAGGGCTTACGGCTACACCTTC
cdr3_aa: CASREDRAYGYTF
j_call: TRBJ1-2
v_call: TRBV2
clone_size: few
d_call: TRBD1

cdr3_nt: TGTGCCAGCAGTTACGGGGACCGCAATGAGCAGTTCTTC
cdr3_aa: CASSYGDRNEQFF
j_call: TRBJ2-1
v_call: TRBV6-5
clone_size: .
d_call: .

cdr3_nt: TGTGCCAGCAGTTCTCGGGGACTCGGGGGGAGCAATCAGCCCCAGCATTTT
cdr3_aa: CASSSRGLGGSNQPQHF
j_call: TRBJ1-5
v_call: TRBV27
clone_size: once
d_call: .

cdr3_nt: TGTGCCAGCGCCAATTGGGGGTCCTACAATGAGCAGTTCTTC
cdr3_aa: CASANWGSYNEQFF
j_call: TRBJ2-1
v_call: TRBV5-6
clone_size: .
d_call: .

cdr3_nt: TGTGCCATCAGTGCGGCGGGAGGGCCTAGGGACAATGAGCAGTTCTTC
cdr3_aa: CAISAAGGPRDNEQFF
j_call: TRBJ2-1
v_call: TRBV10-3
clone_size: .
d_call: TRBD2

cdr3_nt: TGCGCCAGCAGCTTGGGGCCCAGAGGGTCGTACGAGCAGTACTTC
cdr3_aa: CASSLGPRGSYEQYF
j_call: TRBJ2-7
v_call: TRBV5-1
clone_size: .
d_call: .

cdr3_nt: TGCGCCAGCAGTTTGAGGACGGATAACTATGGCTACACCTTC
cdr3_aa: CASSLRTDNYGYTF
j_call: TRBJ1-2
v_call: TRBV5-1
clone_size: .
d_call: .

cdr3_nt: TGTGCCTGGAGTTTTCCGGGTTCTCTCTACGAGCAGTACTTC
cdr3_aa: CAWSFPGSLYEQYF
j_call: TRBJ2-7
v_call: TRBV30
clone_size: once
d_call: .

cdr3_nt: TGTGCCAGCAGTGCTGACAGGTCCCTCTCCTATAATTCACCCCTCCACTTT
cdr3_aa: CASSADRSLSYNSPLHF
j_call: TRBJ1-6
v_call: TRBV6-1
clone_size: .
d_call: .

cdr3_nt: TGCGCCAGCAGCTTGGGGGGGAGCGATACGCAGTATTTT
cdr3_aa: CASSLGGSDTQYF
j_call: TRBJ2-3
v_call: TRBV5-1
clone_size: .
d_call: .

cdr3_nt: TGTGCCAGCAGCTCGGGACAGGGAAGGTCAGATACGCAGTATTTT
cdr3_aa: CASSSGQGRSDTQYF
j_call: TRBJ2-3
v_call: TRBV7-2
clone_size: .
d_call: TRBD1

cdr3_nt: TGTGCCAGCAGGTGGTGGGGAGACGATGGCTACACCTTC
cdr3_aa: CASRWWGDDGYTF
j_call: TRBJ1-2
v_call: TRBV6-5
clone_size: once
d_call: .

cdr3_nt: TGCGCCAGCAGTAAAGAGGGAGGAGCAACTAATGAAAAACTGTTTTTT
cdr3_aa: CASSKEGGATNEKLFF
j_call: TRBJ1-4
v_call: TRBV4-1
clone_size: .
d_call: .

cdr3_nt: TGTGCCCTTTCCGGCGCAGTCACAGATACGCAGTATTTT
cdr3_aa: CALSGAVTDTQYF
j_call: TRBJ2-3
v_call: TRBV10-3
clone_size: .
d_call: .

cdr3_nt: TGTGCCAGTAGTATAGGGACAGGGGGAAACATTCAGTACTTC
cdr3_aa: CASSIGTGGNIQYF
j_call: TRBJ2-4
v_call: TRBV19
clone_size: .
d_call: TRBD1

cdr3_nt: TGTGCCAGCAGCTTGGACAGGGGTGCCCTGAGGGACCAGTACTTC
cdr3_aa: CASSLDRGALRDQYF
j_call: TRBJ2-5
v_call: TRBV5-4
clone_size: .
d_call: TRBD1

cdr3_nt: TGTGCCAGCAGTGACGTCCACCCGCCAGTTAACTATGGCTACACCTTC
cdr3_aa: CASSDVHPPVNYGYTF
j_call: TRBJ1-2
v_call: TRBV2
clone_size: once
d_call: .

cdr3_nt: TGTGCCAGCAGTTACTCGGGCCCAACTAATGAAAAACTGTTTTTT
cdr3_aa: CASSYSGPTNEKLFF
j_call: TRBJ1-4
v_call: TRBV6-5
clone_size: .
d_call: .

cdr3_nt: TGTGCCAGCAGGATAGCGGGAGCGGGGTTACCAAACCAAGAGACCCAGTACTTC
cdr3_aa: CASRIAGAGLPNQETQYF
j_call: TRBJ2-5
v_call: TRBV27
clone_size: .
d_call: TRBD2

cdr3_nt: TGTGCCAGCTCACCAAACAGGGGAGACCAGCCCCAGCATTTT
cdr3_aa: CASSPNRGDQPQHF
j_call: TRBJ1-5
v_call: TRBV18
clone_size: .
d_call: TRBD1

cdr3_nt: TGTGCCAACAACAGGGAGGCAGGCTATGGCTACACCTTC
cdr3_aa: CANNREAGYGYTF
j_call: TRBJ1-2
v_call: TRBV2
clone_size: .
d_call: .

cdr3_nt: TGTGCCAGCAGTTGGGACAGTTCTAGCAATCAGCCCCAGCATTTT
cdr3_aa: CASSWDSSSNQPQHF
j_call: TRBJ1-5
v_call: TRBV6-1
clone_size: .
d_call: TRBD1

cdr3_nt: TGTGCCAGCAGTTTCCAGGTAATATTGGCCGGGGAGCTGTTTTTT
cdr3_aa: CASSFQVILAGELFF
j_call: TRBJ2-2
v_call: TRBV6-5
clone_size: .
d_call: .

cdr3_nt: TGTGCCAGCAGCCTCAACCACGATAGCACAGATACGCAGTATTTT
cdr3_aa: CASSLNHDSTDTQYF
j_call: TRBJ2-3
v_call: TRBV11-2
clone_size: .
d_call: .

cdr3_nt: TGTGCCAGCTCACCTGGGACAGTAGATGGCTACACCTTC
cdr3_aa: CASSPGTVDGYTF
j_call: TRBJ1-2
v_call: TRBV18
clone_size: .
d_call: TRBD1

cdr3_nt: TGTGCCAGCTCACCCGGGACAGTCACCTACGAGCAGTACTTC
cdr3_aa: CASSPGTVTYEQYF
j_call: TRBJ2-7
v_call: TRBV18
clone_size: .
d_call: TRBD1

cdr3_nt: TGTGCCACCAGGGACAGAGCCTACGAGCAGTACTTC
cdr3_aa: CATRDRAYEQYF
j_call: TRBJ2-7
v_call: TRBV10-3
clone_size: once
d_call: TRBD1

cdr3_nt: TGCGCCAGCAGCCCGTTGGAGGGAAAGACGTACAATGAGCAGTTCTTC
cdr3_aa: CASSPLEGKTYNEQFF
j_call: TRBJ2-1
v_call: TRBV4-1
clone_size: .
d_call: .

cdr3_nt: TGTGCCAGCAGTTTGCCCGCTGCATTCGTGAGCGGGAGGGGCGGGTACAATGAGCAGTTCTTC
cdr3_aa: CASSLPAAFVSGRGGYNEQFF
j_call: TRBJ2-1
v_call: TRBV27
clone_size: .
d_call: TRBD2

cdr3_nt: TGTGCCAGCAGCGTAGGTCTCAGCAATCAGCCCCAGCATTTT
cdr3_aa: CASSVGLSNQPQHF
j_call: TRBJ1-5
v_call: TRBV9
clone_size: .
d_call: .

cdr3_nt: TGTGCCAGCAGTCCAGGGAGGGACGGGGAGCTGTTTTTT
cdr3_aa: CASSPGRDGELFF
j_call: TRBJ2-2
v_call: TRBV28
clone_size: .
d_call: TRBD2

cdr3_nt: TGTGCCAGCAGCCAAGATCGACAGGGCGGGTCAGATACGCAGTATTTT
cdr3_aa: CASSQDRQGGSDTQYF
j_call: TRBJ2-3
v_call: TRBV14
clone_size: .
d_call: TRBD1

cdr3_nt: TGCGCCATTCGGCGGTCCCTCAGCTCCTACGAGCAGTACTTC
cdr3_aa: CAIRRSLSSYEQYF
j_call: TRBJ2-7
v_call: TRBV10-2
clone_size: .
d_call: .

cdr3_nt: TGTGCCGGATCAGGGGTCACTGAAGCTTTCTTT
cdr3_aa: CAGSGVTEAFF
j_call: TRBJ1-1
v_call: TRBV30
clone_size: .
d_call: .

cdr3_nt: TGCGCCAGCACTCCGGGACAGGGTGGAGAGACCCAGTACTTC
cdr3_aa: CASTPGQGGETQYF
j_call: TRBJ2-5
v_call: TRBV10-2
clone_size: .
d_call: TRBD1

cdr3_nt: TGTGCCAGCAGCACTATCGTACTAGCGGGAGGGGAGCAGTACTTC
cdr3_aa: CASSTIVLAGGEQYF
j_call: TRBJ2-7
v_call: TRBV7-2
clone_size: .
d_call: TRBD2

cdr3_nt: TGTGCCAGCAGCCAGACTCGACAGGGAAATGGAAACACCATATATTTT
cdr3_aa: CASSQTRQGNGNTIYF
j_call: TRBJ1-3
v_call: TRBV4-2
clone_size: .
d_call: TRBD1

cdr3_nt: TGTGCCAGCAGTGACCCTAGGAGGCTGACGGGTGAGCAGTTCTTC
cdr3_aa: CASSDPRRLTGEQFF
j_call: TRBJ2-1
v_call: TRBV25-1
clone_size: .
d_call: .

cdr3_nt: TGCGCCAGCAGCCAAGATGGGCGGCCCCAGTCAGGAAACACCATATATTTT
cdr3_aa: CASSQDGRPQSGNTIYF
j_call: TRBJ1-3
v_call: TRBV4-1
clone_size: .
d_call: .

cdr3_nt: TGCGCCAGCAGCCAAGGAATTGGGACTAGCGGGTTCTCCTACGAGCAGTACTTC
cdr3_aa: CASSQGIGTSGFSYEQYF
j_call: TRBJ2-7
v_call: TRBV4-1
clone_size: once
d_call: TRBD2

cdr3_nt: TGTGCCAGCAGTTTATCGACAGGGGGAGATCAGCCCCAGCATTTT
cdr3_aa: CASSLSTGGDQPQHF
j_call: TRBJ1-5
v_call: TRBV27
clone_size: .
d_call: TRBD1

cdr3_nt: TGCGCCAGCAGCTTGGGAGGACAGGGCACAGATACGCAGTATTTT
cdr3_aa: CASSLGGQGTDTQYF
j_call: TRBJ2-3
v_call: TRBV5-1
clone_size: .
d_call: TRBD1

cdr3_nt: TGTGCCAGCAGCTTAGGTACGGACAGCCCCTACGAGCAGTACTTC
cdr3_aa: CASSLGTDSPYEQYF
j_call: TRBJ2-7
v_call: TRBV7-2
clone_size: .
d_call: .

cdr3_nt: TGCGCCAGCAGCCTGACTAGCGGGACCACCGGGGAGCTGTTTTTT
cdr3_aa: CASSLTSGTTGELFF
j_call: TRBJ2-2
v_call: TRBV5-1
clone_size: .
d_call: TRBD2

cdr3_nt: TGTGCCAGCAGTGAAGTGCCTGCTGCTAACTATGGCTACACCTTC
cdr3_aa: CASSEVPAANYGYTF
j_call: TRBJ1-2
v_call: TRBV6-1
clone_size: .
d_call: .

cdr3_nt: TGTGCCTGGAGTCTCCCCCCGACTTCCGTGTCTGGGGCCAACGTCCTGACTTTC
cdr3_aa: CAWSLPPTSVSGANVLTF
j_call: TRBJ2-6
v_call: TRBV30
clone_size: .
d_call: .

cdr3_nt: TGTGCCAGCAGAAATCCGGGCAGAAACACCGACGGGGAGCTGTTTTTT
cdr3_aa: CASRNPGRNTDGELFF
j_call: TRBJ2-2
v_call: TRBV6-4
clone_size: .
d_call: .

cdr3_nt: TGTGCCTGGAGTGCATATACGGCTAATGAAAAACTGTTTTTT
cdr3_aa: CAWSAYTANEKLFF
j_call: TRBJ1-4
v_call: TRBV30
clone_size: .
d_call: .

cdr3_nt: TGTGCCAGCAGCTTATTACAGGGACCCGGGGAGCTGTTTTTT
cdr3_aa: CASSLLQGPGELFF
j_call: TRBJ2-2
v_call: TRBV7-9
clone_size: .
d_call: .

cdr3_nt: TGTGCCATCAGTAAAGACGACTATGGCTACACCTTC
cdr3_aa: CAISKDDYGYTF
j_call: TRBJ1-2
v_call: TRBV10-3
clone_size: .
d_call: .

cdr3_nt: TGTGCCAGCAGCGTAGAGGACGGGGTAGTTTCCTACAATGAGCAGTTCTTC
cdr3_aa: CASSVEDGVVSYNEQFF
j_call: TRBJ2-1
v_call: TRBV9
clone_size: .
d_call: .

cdr3_nt: TGCGCCAGCAGCCAAGGCCCTCAGGATAGCACAGATACGCAGTATTTT
cdr3_aa: CASSQGPQDSTDTQYF
j_call: TRBJ2-3
v_call: TRBV4-3
clone_size: .
d_call: .

cdr3_nt: TGCGCCAGCGCCCGATGGACAGCAGAAGAACAGTACTTC
cdr3_aa: CASARWTAEEQYF
j_call: TRBJ2-7
v_call: TRBV4-1
clone_size: .
d_call: .

cdr3_nt: TGTGCCTGGAGTGTAGGTAGCGGGAGGGGGGATACGCAGTATTTT
cdr3_aa: CAWSVGSGRGDTQYF
j_call: TRBJ2-3
v_call: TRBV30
clone_size: .
d_call: TRBD2

cdr3_nt: TGTGCCTGGAGCGGTCGACTAGCAGCCGCTACCCCGGGGGAGCAGTACTTC
cdr3_aa: CAWSGRLAAATPGEQYF
j_call: TRBJ2-7
v_call: TRBV30
clone_size: .
d_call: TRBD2